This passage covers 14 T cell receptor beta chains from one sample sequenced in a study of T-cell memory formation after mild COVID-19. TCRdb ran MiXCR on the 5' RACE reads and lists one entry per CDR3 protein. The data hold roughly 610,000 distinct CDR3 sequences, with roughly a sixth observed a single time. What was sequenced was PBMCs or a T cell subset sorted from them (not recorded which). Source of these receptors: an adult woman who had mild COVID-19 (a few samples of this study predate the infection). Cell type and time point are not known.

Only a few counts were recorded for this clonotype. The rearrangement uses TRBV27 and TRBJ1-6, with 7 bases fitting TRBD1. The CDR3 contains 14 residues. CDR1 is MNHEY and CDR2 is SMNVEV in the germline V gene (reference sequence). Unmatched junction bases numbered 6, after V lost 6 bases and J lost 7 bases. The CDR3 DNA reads TGTGCCAGCAGCCTGGACAGGTCCAATTCACCCCTCCACTTT. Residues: CASSLDRSNSPLHF.

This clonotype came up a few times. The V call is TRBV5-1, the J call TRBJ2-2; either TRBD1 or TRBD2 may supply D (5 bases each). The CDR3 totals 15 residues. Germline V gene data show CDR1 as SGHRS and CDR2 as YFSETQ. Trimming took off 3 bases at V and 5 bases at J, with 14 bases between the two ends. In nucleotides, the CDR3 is TGCGCCAGCAGCTACCCGGGGCCCAAAACCGGGGAGCTGTTTTTT. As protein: CASSYPGPKTGELFF.

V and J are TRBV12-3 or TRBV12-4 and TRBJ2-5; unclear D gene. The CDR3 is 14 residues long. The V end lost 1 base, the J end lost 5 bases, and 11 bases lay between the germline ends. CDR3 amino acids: CASSLVGSAETQYF. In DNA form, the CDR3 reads TGTGCCAGCAGTTTAGTAGGTTCGGCGGAGACCCAGTACTTC.

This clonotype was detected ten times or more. CDR3 protein: CSAQDRRETQYF. The CDR3 DNA is TGCAGTGCACAAGACAGGAGGGAGACCCAGTACTTC. This chain uses TRBV20-1 with TRBJ2-5; TRBD1 might be the D (6 bases). Germline loops: CDR1 DFQATT, CDR2 SNEGSKA (reference sequence). V lost 6 bases to trimming and J lost 5 bases, with 13 bases between them. CDR3 length equals 12 residues.

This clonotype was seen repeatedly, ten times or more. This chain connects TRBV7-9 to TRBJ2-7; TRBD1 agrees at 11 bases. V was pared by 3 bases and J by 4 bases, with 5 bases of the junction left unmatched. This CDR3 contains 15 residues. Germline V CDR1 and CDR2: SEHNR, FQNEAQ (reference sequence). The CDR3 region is CASSFRDRGLYEQYF. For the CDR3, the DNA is TGTGCCAGCAGCTTCCGGGACAGGGGGTTGTACGAGCAGTACTTC. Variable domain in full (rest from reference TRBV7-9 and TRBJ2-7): DTGVSQNPRHKITKRGQNVTFRCDPISEHNRLYWYRQTLGQGPEFLTYFQNEAQLEKSRLLSDRFSAERPKGSFSTLEIQRTEQGDSAMYLCASSFRDRGLYEQYFGPGTRLTVT.

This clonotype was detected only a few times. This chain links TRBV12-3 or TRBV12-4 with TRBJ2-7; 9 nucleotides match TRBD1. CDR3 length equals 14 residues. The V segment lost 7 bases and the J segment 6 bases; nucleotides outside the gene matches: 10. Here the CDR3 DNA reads TGTGCCAGCACCACCGGGACAGGGTTCGCCGAGCAGTACTTC. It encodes CASTTGTGFAEQYF.

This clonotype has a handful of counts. The CDR3 here is CATSRGGRYGYTF. As DNA, the CDR3 is TGTGCCACCTCCCGAGGGGGACGCTATGGCTACACCTTC. V and J are TRBV24-1 and TRBJ1-2; possible D gene TRBD1, 6 bases. Germline values: CDR1 KGHDR, CDR2 SFDVKD. V dropped 9 bases and J dropped 4 bases, with 14 bases sitting between them. This CDR3 region has 13 residues.

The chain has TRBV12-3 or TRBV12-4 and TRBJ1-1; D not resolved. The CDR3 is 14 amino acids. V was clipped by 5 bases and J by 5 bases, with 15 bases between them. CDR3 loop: CASSHPPVRTEAFF. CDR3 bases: TGTGCCAGCAGTCACCCCCCGGTTCGGACTGAAGCTTTCTTT.

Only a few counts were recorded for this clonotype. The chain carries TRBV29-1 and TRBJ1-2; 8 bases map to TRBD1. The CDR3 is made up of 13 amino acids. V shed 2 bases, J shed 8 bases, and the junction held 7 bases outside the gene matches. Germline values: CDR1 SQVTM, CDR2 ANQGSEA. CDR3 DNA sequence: TGCAGCGTTGAACCCCCGACAGGGGCCGGCTACACCTTC. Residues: CSVEPPTGAGYTF.

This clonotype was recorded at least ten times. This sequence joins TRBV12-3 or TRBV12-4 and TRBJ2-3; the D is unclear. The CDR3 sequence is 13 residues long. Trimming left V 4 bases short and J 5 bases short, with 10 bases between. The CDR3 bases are TGTGCCAGCAGTTCCGGCGGCGGAGATACGCAGTATTTT. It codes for CASSSGGGDTQYF.

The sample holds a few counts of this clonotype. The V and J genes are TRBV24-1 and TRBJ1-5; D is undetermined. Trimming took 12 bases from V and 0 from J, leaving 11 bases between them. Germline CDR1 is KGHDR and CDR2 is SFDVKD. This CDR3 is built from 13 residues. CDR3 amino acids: CAAGPASNQPQHF. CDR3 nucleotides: TGTGCCGCGGGCCCTGCTAGCAATCAGCCCCAGCATTTT.

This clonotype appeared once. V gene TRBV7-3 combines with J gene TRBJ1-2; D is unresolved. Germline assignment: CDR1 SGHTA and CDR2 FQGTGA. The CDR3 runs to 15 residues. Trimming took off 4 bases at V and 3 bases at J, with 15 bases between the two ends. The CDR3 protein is CASSSVPVRDYGYTF. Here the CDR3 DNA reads TGTGCCAGCAGCTCCGTCCCGGTTAGGGACTATGGCTACACCTTC.

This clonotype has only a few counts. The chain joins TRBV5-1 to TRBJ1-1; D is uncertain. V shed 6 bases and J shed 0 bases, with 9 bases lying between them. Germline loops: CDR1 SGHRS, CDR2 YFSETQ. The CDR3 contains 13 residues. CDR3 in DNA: TGCGCCAGCAAGGACGCTGTGAACACTGAAGCTTTCTTT. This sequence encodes CASKDAVNTEAFF.

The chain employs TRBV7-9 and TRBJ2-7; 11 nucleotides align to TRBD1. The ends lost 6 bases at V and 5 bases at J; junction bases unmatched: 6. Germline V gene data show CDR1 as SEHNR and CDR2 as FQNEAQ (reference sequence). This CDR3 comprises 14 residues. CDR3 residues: CASRTGTGGHEQYF. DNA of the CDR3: TGTGCCAGCAGGACCGGGACAGGGGGGCACGAGCAGTACTTC.